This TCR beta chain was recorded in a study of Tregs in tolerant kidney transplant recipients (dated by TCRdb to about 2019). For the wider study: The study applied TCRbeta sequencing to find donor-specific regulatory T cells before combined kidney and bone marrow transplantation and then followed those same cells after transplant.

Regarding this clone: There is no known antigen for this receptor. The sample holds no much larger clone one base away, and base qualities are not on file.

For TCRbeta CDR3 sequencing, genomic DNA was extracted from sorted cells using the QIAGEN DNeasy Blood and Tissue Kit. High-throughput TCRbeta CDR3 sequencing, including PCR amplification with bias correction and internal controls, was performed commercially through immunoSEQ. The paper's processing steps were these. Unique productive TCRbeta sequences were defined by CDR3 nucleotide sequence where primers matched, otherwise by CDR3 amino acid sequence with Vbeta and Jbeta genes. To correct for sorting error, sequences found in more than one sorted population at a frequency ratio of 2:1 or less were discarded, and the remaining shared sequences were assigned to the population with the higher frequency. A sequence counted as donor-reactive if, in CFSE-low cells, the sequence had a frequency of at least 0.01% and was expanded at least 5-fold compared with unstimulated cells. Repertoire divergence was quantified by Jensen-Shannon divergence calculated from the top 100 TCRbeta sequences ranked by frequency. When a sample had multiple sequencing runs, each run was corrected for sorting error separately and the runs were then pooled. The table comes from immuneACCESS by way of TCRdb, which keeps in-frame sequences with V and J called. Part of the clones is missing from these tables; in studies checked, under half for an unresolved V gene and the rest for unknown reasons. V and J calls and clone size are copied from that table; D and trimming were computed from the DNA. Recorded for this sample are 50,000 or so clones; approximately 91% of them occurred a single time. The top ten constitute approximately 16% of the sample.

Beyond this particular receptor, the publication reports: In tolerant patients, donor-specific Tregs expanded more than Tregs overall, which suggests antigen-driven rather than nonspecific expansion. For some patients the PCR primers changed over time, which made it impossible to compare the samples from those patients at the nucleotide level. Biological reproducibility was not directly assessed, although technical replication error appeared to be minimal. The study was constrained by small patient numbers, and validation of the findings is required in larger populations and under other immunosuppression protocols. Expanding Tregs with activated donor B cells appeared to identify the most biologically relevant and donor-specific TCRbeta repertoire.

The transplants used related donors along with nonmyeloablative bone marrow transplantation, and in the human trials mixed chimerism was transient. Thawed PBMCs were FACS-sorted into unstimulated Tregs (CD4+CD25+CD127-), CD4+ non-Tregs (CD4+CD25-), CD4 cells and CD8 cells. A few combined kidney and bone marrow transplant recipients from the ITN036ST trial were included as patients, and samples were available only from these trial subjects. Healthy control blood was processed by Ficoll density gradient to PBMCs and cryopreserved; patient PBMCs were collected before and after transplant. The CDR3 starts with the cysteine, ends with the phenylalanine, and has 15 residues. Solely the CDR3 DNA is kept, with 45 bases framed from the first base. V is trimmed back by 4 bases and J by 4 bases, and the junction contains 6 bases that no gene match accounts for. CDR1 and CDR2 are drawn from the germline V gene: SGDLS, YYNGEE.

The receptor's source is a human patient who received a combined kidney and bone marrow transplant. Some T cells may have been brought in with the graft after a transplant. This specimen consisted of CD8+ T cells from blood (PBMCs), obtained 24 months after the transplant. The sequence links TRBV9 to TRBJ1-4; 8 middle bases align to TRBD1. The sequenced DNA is TGTGCCAGCAGCTCCAGGACAGGGTTTAATGAAAAACTGTTTTTT. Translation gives CASSSRTGFNEKLFF.